Here is one T cell receptor beta chain with its context. The antigen is unknown. This sample is drawn from a study of shared clonotypes between healthy human individuals. V dropped 3 bases and J dropped 6; count of bases not matched to a gene: 5. This CDR3 is built from 14 residues. Study findings and constraints: Naive CD4 clonotypes overlapped across a handful of donors at around 5%.

Under the authors' procedure: In the immunoSEQ data, sequences were junction-only and lacked quality scores, so filtering differed. Clones were read by immunoSEQ multiplex PCR, and TCRdb kept only the in-frame ones, dropping some. Clonal size and the V and J genes are those of that table, whereas D and trimming came from the DNA. In the table there are roughly 1,000,000 clones, approximately 80% of which are singletons. Healthy HIV-negative adults with no recent acute infections or vaccinations were recruited as donors. Donors were Caucasian adults residing in Nashville, Tennessee, USA. Sequencing was carried out using memory CD4+ T cells from PBMCs. As to subset: CD45RA-negative fraction. The chain links TRBV23-1 to TRBJ2-1; 7 bases are shared with TRBD1. TRBV23-1 is labeled an ORF, and its function is uncertain. The receptor's source is a man younger than 35 in good health. Some clones in this sample may be carry-over from other donors' samples. In DNA form, the CDR3 reads TGCGCCAGCAGTCACGAGACAGGGTCCAATGAGCAGTTCTTC. This sequence encodes CASSHETGSNEQFF.